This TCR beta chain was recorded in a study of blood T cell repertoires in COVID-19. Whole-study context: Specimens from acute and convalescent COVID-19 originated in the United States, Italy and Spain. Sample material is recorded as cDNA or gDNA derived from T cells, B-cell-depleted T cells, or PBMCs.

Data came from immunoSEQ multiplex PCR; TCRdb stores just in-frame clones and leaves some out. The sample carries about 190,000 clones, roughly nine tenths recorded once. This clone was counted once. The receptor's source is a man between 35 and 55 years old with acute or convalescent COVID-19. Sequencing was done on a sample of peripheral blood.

CDR3: CATSDPRGLQETQYF. The CDR3 DNA sequence: TGTGCCACCAGTGATCCCAGGGGCCTCCAAGAGACCCAGTACTTC. The chain combines TRBV24-1 with TRBJ2-5; D might be TRBD1 (6 bases). Deletions cut 3 bases from V and 1 base from J, with 11 bases between. Germline CDR1 KGHDR, CDR2 SFDVKD. The CDR3 is 15 residues long.